A single sample is the source of the 21 T cell receptor beta chains below, sequenced in a study of blood T cells in healthy people across ages. Combining a sample-barcoded 5' primer with a J-beta primer mix, a second PCR ran for roughly 7 to 12 cycles. TCRdb ran MiXCR on the 5' RACE reads and lists one entry per CDR3 protein. The top ten hold over 9% of the sample, which has 1.5 million to 2 million distinct CDR3 sequences, almost 35% seen once. Sequences were obtained from blood. The receptors derive from a woman in her 30s in good health.

Many counts were recorded for this clonotype. The chain carries TRBV6-6 and TRBJ2-7, with 7 bases matching TRBD2. The trim removed 5 bases at V and 4 bases at J, leaving 5 bases unmatched. The CDR3 spans 13 residues. Germline V gene data show CDR1 as MNHNY and CDR2 as SVGAGI (reference sequence). The CDR3: CASSGGEGYEQYF. CDR3 DNA sequence: TGTGCCAGCAGTGGGGGGGAGGGGTACGAGCAGTACTTC.

This clonotype occurred a few times. The V call is TRBV7-6, the J call TRBJ2-5; 11 bases align to TRBD2. The J call is uncertain, as TRBJ2-7 better fits the DNA end. The CDR3 loop spans 16 amino acids. Germline V gene sequence: CDR1 SGHVS, CDR2 FNYEAQ. Here the CDR3 reads CASSLGSGTSGYEQYF. The CDR3 DNA sequence: TGTGCCAGCAGCTTAGGGTCCGGGACTAGCGGATACGAGCAGTACTTC.

This clonotype has only a few counts. This chain links TRBV6-1 with TRBJ2-5; D assignment may be TRBD1 or TRBD2 (5 bases each). The CDR3 loop spans 14 amino acids. Trimming took off 7 bases at V and 5 bases at J, with 17 bases between the two ends. Germline CDR1 and CDR2: MNHNS and SASEGT. CDR3 protein: CASTGWGTRETQYF. The CDR3 nucleotides are TGTGCCAGCACTGGGTGGGGGACCCGGGAGACCCAGTACTTC.

The chain recombines TRBV20-1 with TRBJ2-4, with TRBD2 matching 8 bases. The DNA matches TRBJ2-7 better at its end, which makes the J call doubtful. Germline V lookup: CDR1 DFQATT, CDR2 SNEGSKA (reference sequence). The CDR3 spans 13 residues. The CDR3 sequence is CSARRLAGHEQYF. The CDR3 DNA reads TGCAGTGCTAGAAGGTTAGCGGGGCACGAGCAGTACTTC.

This clonotype was observed many times. The rearrangement joins TRBV7-9 to TRBJ1-1, with a tentative D call TRBD1 (5 bases). Trimming stripped 9 bases from V and 1 base from J, with 15 bases between. This CDR3 has 14 amino acids. Germline V lookup: CDR1 SEHNR, CDR2 FQNEAQ (reference sequence). The CDR3 spells CASNKGEENTEAFF. The CDR3 DNA follows: TGTGCCAGTAATAAAGGGGAGGAGAACACTGAAGCTTTCTTT.

J is TRBJ2-3 and V is TRBV27, with D tentatively TRBD2 (6 bases). In germline, CDR1 is MNHEY, CDR2 SMNVEV (reference sequence). This CDR3 contains 14 residues. V shed 5 bases and J shed 5 bases, with 14 bases lying between them. CDR3 residues: CASSGTSQGDTQYF. The CDR3 DNA is TGTGCCAGCAGTGGCACTAGCCAAGGAGATACGCAGTATTTT.

This clonotype was counted between two and nine times. V and J are TRBV20-1 and TRBJ2-7, with TRBD2 matching 7 bases. The V gene's germline CDR1 is DFQATT and CDR2 SNEGSKA (reference sequence). The V and J ends lost 6 bases and 1 base, in that order; junction bases with no gene match: 15. This CDR3 has 16 residues. The DNA of the CDR3 is TGCAGTGCACCGCCTAGGAGTCCGCGGGGGTCCTACGAGCAGTACTTC. It codes for CSAPPRSPRGSYEQYF.

The chain links TRBV10-3 to TRBJ1-5, with a tentative D call TRBD1 (5 bases). V was shortened by 8 bases and J by 0 bases, with 14 bases between the two germline ends. Germline loops: CDR1 ENHRY, CDR2 SYGVKD. CDR3 length equals 15 residues. DNA of the CDR3: TGTGCCATCGGGGACGGGCGGTATAGCAATCAGCCCCAGCATTTT. Amino acid sequence: CAIGDGRYSNQPQHF.

This clonotype was recorded a few times. The CDR3 DNA sequence: TGTGCCAGCAGTTACTCTCTGATGCCCCAGTACTTC. Its translation is CASSYSLMPQYF. V gene TRBV6-2 or TRBV6-3 combines with J gene TRBJ2-7, with D unclear. This CDR3 is built from 12 residues. Germline CDR1 is MNHEY and CDR2 is SVGEGT. V shed 0 bases and J shed 10 bases, with 10 bases lying between them.

The V call is TRBV6-6, the J call TRBJ1-1; TRBD1 is a possible D gene (6 bases). CDR3 length: 15 residues. Trimming took 8 bases from V and 2 from J, leaving 18 bases between them. The germline V gene encodes CDR1 MNHNY and CDR2 SVGAGI (reference sequence). CDR3 nucleotides: TGTGCCAGCTCACAGGGTGATATACTAAACACTGAAGCTTTCTTT. Its protein is CASSQGDILNTEAFF.

The table lists this clonotype with many counts. The chain recombines TRBV7-9 with TRBJ2-1, with unresolved D. Between the trimmed V and J ends, which lost 4 bases and 7 bases, there was a span of 17 bases. Germline CDR1 is SEHNR and CDR2 is FQNEAQ (reference sequence). This CDR3 spans 15 amino acids. This CDR3 reads CASSSTSGFSNEQFF. CDR3 nucleotide sequence: TGTGCCAGCAGCTCTACATCTGGTTTTTCGAATGAGCAGTTCTTC.

The CDR3 protein is CSAAHVAKHEQYF. The CDR3 bases are TGCAGTGCTGCTCACGTGGCGAAGCACGAGCAGTACTTC. The J gene is TRBJ2-7, the V gene TRBV20-1; D ambiguous. CDR1 and CDR2 from the germline V gene are DFQATT and SNEGSKA (reference sequence). The V end was cut by 5 bases, the J end by 5 bases, with 16 bases between. The CDR3 has 13 amino acids.

This sequence joins TRBV28 and TRBJ2-7; 7 bases map to TRBD1. The CDR3 is 15 amino acids. V lost 7 bases to trimming and J lost 1 base; unmatched junction nucleotides: 10. Germline V gene lookup returns CDR1 MDHEN and CDR2 SYDVKM. The CDR3, as DNA: TGTGCCAGCACACCGGGGACAGAGGAGTCCTACGAGCAGTACTTC. Its protein product is CASTPGTEESYEQYF.

There are a few counts of this clonotype. J is TRBJ2-7 and V is TRBV5-1; D is perhaps TRBD2 (5 bases). V was pared by 5 bases and J by 3 bases, with 12 bases between. The CDR3 length is 13 residues. Germline V gene sequence: CDR1 SGHRS, CDR2 YFSETQ. CDR3 region: CASRPGRDYEQYF. The CDR3 bases are TGCGCCAGCAGGCCCGGACGGGACTACGAGCAGTACTTC.

This sequence joins TRBV6-1 and TRBJ1-2; the D gene is possibly TRBD1 (5 bases). Trimming left V 2 bases short and J 4 bases short, with 11 bases between. The CDR3 loop spans 14 amino acids. The germline V gene has CDR1 MNHNS and CDR2 SASEGT. The CDR3 region is CASSERGLVYGYTF. DNA for the CDR3: TGTGCCAGCAGTGAACGGGGCCTCGTCTATGGCTACACCTTC.

The chain couples TRBV20-1 to TRBJ1-2; no clear D. The V and J ends lost 5 bases and 6 bases respectively, with 16 bases between them. The CDR3 is 13 residues long. The germline CDR1 and CDR2 sequences are DFQATT and SNEGSKA (reference sequence). This chain's CDR3 is CSAGVNAWDGYTF. Written as DNA, the CDR3 is TGCAGTGCTGGAGTTAACGCGTGGGATGGCTACACCTTC.

The genes are TRBV18 and TRBJ1-5; weak D call: TRBD1 (5 bases). CDR1 KGHSH and CDR2 LQKENI come from the germline V gene. The ends were cut back, 4 bases at V and 6 bases at J, with 19 bases in the middle. The CDR3 runs 16 residues. The CDR3 sequence: CASSLTGSQGVQPQHF. As DNA, the CDR3 is TGTGCCAGCTCACTCACCGGGTCCCAGGGTGTTCAGCCCCAGCATTTT.

This clonotype was recorded a few times. J is TRBJ2-3 and V is TRBV9; D is undetermined. This CDR3 region has 16 residues. CDR1 SGDLS and CDR2 YYNGEE come from the germline V gene. V shed 3 bases and J shed 0 bases, with 14 bases lying between them. CDR3 amino acids: CASSAHSRASTDTQYF. The CDR3 DNA reads as TGTGCCAGCAGCGCCCACAGTCGGGCTAGCACAGATACGCAGTATTTT.

This clonotype was seen more than once but under ten times. The CDR3, as DNA: TGTGCCAGCAGTGATTGGGTGTCCGGGGCCAACGTCCTGACTTTC. Protein: CASSDWVSGANVLTF. V usage is TRBV2 and J usage is TRBJ2-6, with no clear D. The CDR3 sequence is 15 residues long. Trimming pared 3 bases from V and 4 bases from J, leaving 10 bases between. Germline loops: CDR1 SNHLY, CDR2 FYNNEI.

This sequence joins TRBV2 and TRBJ1-2; possible D gene TRBD1, 6 bases. Between the trimmed V and J ends, which lost 10 bases and 4 bases, there was a span of 19 bases. In germline, CDR1 is SNHLY, CDR2 FYNNEI. CDR3 length: 14 amino acids. The CDR3 bases are TGTGCCACCATTACACAGGGAACTCCCTATGGCTACACCTTC. Residues: CATITQGTPYGYTF.

The rearrangement joins TRBV27 to TRBJ2-1; tentative D call: TRBD1 (5 bases). Deletions cut 2 bases from V and 4 bases from J, with 12 bases between. The CDR3 spans 15 residues. CDR1 and CDR2 (germline): MNHEY, SMNVEV (reference sequence). Here the CDR3 reads CASSLQGLGYNEQFF. The CDR3, as DNA: TGTGCCAGCAGTTTACAGGGATTGGGGTACAATGAGCAGTTCTTC.